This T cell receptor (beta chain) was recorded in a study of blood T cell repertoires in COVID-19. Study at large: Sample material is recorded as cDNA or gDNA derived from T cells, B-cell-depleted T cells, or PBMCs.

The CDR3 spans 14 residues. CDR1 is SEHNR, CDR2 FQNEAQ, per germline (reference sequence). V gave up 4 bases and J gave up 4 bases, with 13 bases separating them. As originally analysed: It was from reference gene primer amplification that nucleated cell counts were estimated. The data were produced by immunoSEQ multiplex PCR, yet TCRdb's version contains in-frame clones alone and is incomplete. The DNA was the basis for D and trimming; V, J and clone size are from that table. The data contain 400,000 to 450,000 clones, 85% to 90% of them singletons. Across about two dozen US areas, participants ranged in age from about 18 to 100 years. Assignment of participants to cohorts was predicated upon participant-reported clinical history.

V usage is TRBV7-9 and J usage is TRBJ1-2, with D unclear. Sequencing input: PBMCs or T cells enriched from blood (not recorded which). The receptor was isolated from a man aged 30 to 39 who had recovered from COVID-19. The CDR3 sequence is CASSSPTELYGYTF. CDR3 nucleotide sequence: TGTGCCAGCAGCTCTCCAACTGAGCTCTATGGCTACACCTTC.